This T cell receptor (beta chain) was recovered during a study of blood T cell repertoires in COVID-19. Overall study context: Researchers got acute and convalescent COVID-19 samples from the United States, Italy and Spain.

Some clones are missing from TCRdb's copy, which holds only in-frame ones; the method was immunoSEQ multiplex PCR. There are approximately 260,000 clones in the sample; 75% to 90% occur only once, and around 6% lies in the top ten. The germline gives CDR1 LGHDT, CDR2 YNNKEL (reference sequence). The CDR3 sequence is 12 residues long. V lost 3 bases to trimming and J lost 7 bases, with 9 bases between them. This chain joins TRBV3-1 (or the pseudogene TRBV3-2) and TRBJ2-5; maybe TRBD2 (6 bases). This receptor was identified in a young woman with acute COVID-19. Sequencing was done on a sample of PBMCs or T cells enriched from blood (not recorded which). The CDR3 sequence: CASSHGSGTQYF. CDR3 sequence (DNA): TGTGCCAGCAGCCACGGTAGCGGGACCCAGTACTTC.